This is a list of T cell receptor beta chains from one sample in a study of a mutant IDH1 vaccine in newly diagnosed glioma. Assay: immunoSEQ multiplex PCR; the TCRdb copy retains only in-frame clones and omits some. The sample consists of about 65,000 clones, approximately 85% of them appearing once. These receptors have no identified antigens. This specimen consisted of PBMCs, obtained from a glioma patient whose treatment included an IDH1 peptide vaccine. Receptors originate from a man in his thirties or forties with glioma. CDR3s include the opening cysteine and the closing phenylalanine or tryptophan. A D gene is named only where the DNA matches it firmly. Size tells how often a clone was seen (once, few, many) or the class of an expanded clone, and some rows leave it out.

V gene	J gene	D gene	clone size	CDR3 DNA	CDR3 protein
TRBV2	TRBJ1-2	-	-	TGTGCCAGCAGAACCGGGACCTTAGTAGGCTACACCTTC	CASRTGTLVGYTF
TRBV13	TRBJ2-4	-	-	TGTGCCAGCAGCCAACCCCAACTCCTCGAGGAAAACATTCAGTACTTC	CASSQPQLLEENIQYF
TRBV6-5	TRBJ1-2	-	-	TGTGCCAGCAGGCTTGATAGGGGAGCCGGTGGCTACACCTTC	CASRLDRGAGGYTF
TRBV9	TRBJ1-5	-	-	TGTGCCAGCAGCCCCGGGGGGGGTCATCAGCCCCAGCATTTT	CASSPGGGHQPQHF
TRBV11-2	TRBJ2-1	-	-	TGTGCCAGCAGCCCTGGGGGCGGGACGCGCTACAATGAGCAGTTCTTC	CASSPGGGTRYNEQFF
TRBV6-5	TRBJ1-5	TRBD1	-	TGTGCCAGCAGACCCGACAGGGTCAACAATCAGCCCCAGCATTTT	CASRPDRVNNQPQHF
TRBV4-1	TRBJ2-7	TRBD1	-	TGCGCCAGCAGCCAAGGACAGGGGGTCTACGAGCAGTACTTC	CASSQGQGVYEQYF
TRBV5-1	TRBJ1-2	-	-	TGCGCCAGCAGCTTGCAGCAGGGCGGTGGCTACACCTTC	CASSLQQGGGYTF
TRBV10-3	TRBJ2-3	TRBD2	-	TGTGCCATCAGTGATAGCGGGATCACAGATACGCAGTATTTT	CAISDSGITDTQYF
TRBV25-1	TRBJ1-1	TRBD1	-	TGTGCCAGCAGTGATCTGCGGGACAGGACTAATGCTTTCTTT	CASSDLRDRTNAFF
TRBV11-2	TRBJ2-5	TRBD2	-	TGTGCCAGCAGCCAAACAGTAGGGACTATAGAGACCCAGTACTTC	CASSQTVGTIETQYF
TRBV5-1	TRBJ2-6	-	-	TGCGCCATTAGACAGACTTTTAATAGCTCTGGGGCCAACGTCCTGACTTTC	CAIRQTFNSSGANVLTF
TRBV2	TRBJ2-3	TRBD2	-	TGTGCCAGCAGCCATCCCCTGACTAGCGGGGTGGCAGATACGCAGTATTTT	CASSHPLTSGVADTQYF
TRBV19	TRBJ1-1	-	-	TGTGCCAGTCGGGGGAACACTGAAGCTTTCTTT	CASRGNTEAFF
TRBV19	TRBJ1-3	TRBD1	-	TGTGCCAGTAGTATGGACAGGGAGGGATCCCCTGGAAACACCATATATTTT	CASSMDREGSPGNTIYF
TRBV27	TRBJ1-1	-	-	TGTGCCAGCAGTTTATCGGGGTACACTGAAGCTTTCTTT	CASSLSGYTEAFF
TRBV4-1	TRBJ1-5	-	-	TGCGCCAGCAGCCAAGAGGCATATAGCAATCAGCCCCAGCATTTT	CASSQEAYSNQPQHF
TRBV28	TRBJ1-5	-	few	TGTGCCAGCAGTTTAGATACCCGCGCGCCCCAGCATTTT	CASSLDTRAPQHF